This T cell receptor (beta chain) was obtained from a study of CD8+ T cells in alopecia areata. Study-level findings and limits: Scalp clonality, together with expanded CD8+ clones among the top 100, fell significantly with tofacitinib. Lesional scalp displayed greater clonality than normal scalp, most notably in alopecia totalis/universalis.

From germline, CDR1 is GTSNPN and CDR2 SVGIG (reference sequence). The V gene lost 4 bases and the J gene lost 2 bases, with 11 bases spanning the gap. The CDR3 is made up of 13 amino acids. Treatment given: oral pan-JAK inhibitor, 5-10 mg twice daily. In the case of this clone: Its matching antigen is unknown.

It was cDNA, reverse transcribed from extracted RNA, that served as the sequencing template. Only in-frame clones appear in the TCRdb table, and some are missing; sequencing was by immunoSEQ multiplex PCR. The sample yields some 100,000 clones, 58% seen once. This TCR was sampled from a human donor with alopecia areata. The J gene is TRBJ1-1, the V gene TRBV30; D is uncertain. The specimen was CD8+ T cells sorted from blood, collected at week 4, from a patient treated with tofacitinib. CDR3 in DNA: TGTGCCTGGAAGGTTACAGCTAACACTGAAGCTTTCTTT. It yields the protein CAWKVTANTEAFF.